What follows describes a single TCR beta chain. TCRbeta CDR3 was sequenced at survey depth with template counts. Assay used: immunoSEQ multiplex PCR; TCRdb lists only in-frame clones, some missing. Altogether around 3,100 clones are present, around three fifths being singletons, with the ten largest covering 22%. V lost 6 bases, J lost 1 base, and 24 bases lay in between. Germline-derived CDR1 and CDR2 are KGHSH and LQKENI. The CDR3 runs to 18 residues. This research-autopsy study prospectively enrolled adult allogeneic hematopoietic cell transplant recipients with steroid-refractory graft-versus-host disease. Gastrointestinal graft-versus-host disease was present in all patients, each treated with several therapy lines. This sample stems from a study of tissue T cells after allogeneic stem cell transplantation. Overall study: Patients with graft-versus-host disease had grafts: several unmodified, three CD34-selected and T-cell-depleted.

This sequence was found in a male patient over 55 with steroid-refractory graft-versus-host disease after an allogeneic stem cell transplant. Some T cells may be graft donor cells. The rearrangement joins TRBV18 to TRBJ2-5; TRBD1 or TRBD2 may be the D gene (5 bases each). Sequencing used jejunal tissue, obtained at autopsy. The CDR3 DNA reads TGTGCCAGCTCGCCCGCCCTTGCCTACAGAGGGACCCAAGAGACCCAGTACTTC. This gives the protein CASSPALAYRGTQETQYF.